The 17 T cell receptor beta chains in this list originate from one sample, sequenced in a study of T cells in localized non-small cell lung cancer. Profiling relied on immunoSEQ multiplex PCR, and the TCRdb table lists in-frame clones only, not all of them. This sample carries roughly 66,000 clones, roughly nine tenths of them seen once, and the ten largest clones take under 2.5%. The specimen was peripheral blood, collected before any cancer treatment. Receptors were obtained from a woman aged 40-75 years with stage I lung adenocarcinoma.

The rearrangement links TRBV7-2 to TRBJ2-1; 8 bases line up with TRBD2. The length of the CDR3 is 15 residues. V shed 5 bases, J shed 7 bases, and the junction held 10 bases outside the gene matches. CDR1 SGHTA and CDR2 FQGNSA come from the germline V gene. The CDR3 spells CASSGQSSGANEQFF. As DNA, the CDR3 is TGTGCCAGCAGCGGGCAGAGTAGCGGGGCAAATGAGCAGTTCTTC.

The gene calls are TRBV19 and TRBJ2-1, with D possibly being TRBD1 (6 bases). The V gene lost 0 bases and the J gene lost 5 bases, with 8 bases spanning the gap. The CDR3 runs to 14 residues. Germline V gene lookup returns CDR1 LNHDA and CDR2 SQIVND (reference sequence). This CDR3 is CASSIEGTHNEQFF. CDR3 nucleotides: TGTGCCAGTAGTATAGAGGGGACACACAATGAGCAGTTCTTC.

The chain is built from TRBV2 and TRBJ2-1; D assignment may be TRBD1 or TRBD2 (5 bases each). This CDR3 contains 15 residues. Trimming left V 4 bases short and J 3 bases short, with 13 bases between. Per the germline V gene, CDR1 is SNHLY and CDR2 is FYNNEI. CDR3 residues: CASSVGAGVYNEQFF. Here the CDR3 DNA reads TGTGCCAGCAGTGTTGGGGCGGGCGTCTACAATGAGCAGTTCTTC.

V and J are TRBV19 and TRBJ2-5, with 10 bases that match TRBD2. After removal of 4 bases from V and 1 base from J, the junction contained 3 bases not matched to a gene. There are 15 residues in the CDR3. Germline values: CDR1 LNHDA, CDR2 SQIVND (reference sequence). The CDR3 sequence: CASSKPSGGQETQYF. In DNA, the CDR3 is TGTGCCAGTAGTAAGCCTAGCGGGGGCCAAGAGACCCAGTACTTC.

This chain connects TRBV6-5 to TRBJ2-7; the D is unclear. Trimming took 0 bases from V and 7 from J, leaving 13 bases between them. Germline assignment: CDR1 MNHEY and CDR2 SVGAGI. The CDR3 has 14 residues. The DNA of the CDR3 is TGTGCCAGCAGTTACTCAGGCCAGCCGATGGAGCAGTACTTC. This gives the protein CASSYSGQPMEQYF.

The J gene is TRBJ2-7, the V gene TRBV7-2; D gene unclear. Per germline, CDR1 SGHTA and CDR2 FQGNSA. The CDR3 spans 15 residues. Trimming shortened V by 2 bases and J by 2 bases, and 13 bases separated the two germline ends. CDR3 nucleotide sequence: TGTGCCAGCAGCTTAAATTCGGCGGCACCCTACGAGCAGTACTTC. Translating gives CASSLNSAAPYEQYF.

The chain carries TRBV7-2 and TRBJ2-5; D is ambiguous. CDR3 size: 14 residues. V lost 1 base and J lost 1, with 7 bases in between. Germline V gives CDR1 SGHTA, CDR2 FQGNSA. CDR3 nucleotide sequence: TGTGCCAGCAGCTTAGGCCTAACCCAAGAGACCCAGTACTTC. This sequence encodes CASSLGLTQETQYF. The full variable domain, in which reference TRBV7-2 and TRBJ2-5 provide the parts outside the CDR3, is GAGVSQSPSNKVTEKGKDVELRCDPISGHTALYWYRQSLGQGLEFLIYFQGNSAPDKSGLPSDRFSAERTGGSVSTLTIQRTQQEDSAVYLCASSLGLTQETQYFGPGTRLLVL.

The CDR3 region has the DNA TGTGCCAGCAGCGCCCCAGGGGGCATGAACACTGAAGCTTTCTTT. It is translated as CASSAPGGMNTEAFF. The rearrangement links TRBV11-1 to TRBJ1-1, with 8 bases aligning to TRBD1. The ends lost 5 bases at V and 0 bases at J; junction bases unmatched: 5. The CDR3 loop spans 15 amino acids. Germline assignment: CDR1 SGHAT and CDR2 FQDESV (reference sequence).

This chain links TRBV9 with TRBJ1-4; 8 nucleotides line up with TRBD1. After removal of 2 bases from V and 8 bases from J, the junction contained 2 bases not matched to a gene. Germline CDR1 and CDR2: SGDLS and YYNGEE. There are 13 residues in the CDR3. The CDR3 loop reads CASSVRDREKLFF. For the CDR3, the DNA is TGTGCCAGCAGCGTCCGGGACAGGGAAAAACTGTTTTTT.

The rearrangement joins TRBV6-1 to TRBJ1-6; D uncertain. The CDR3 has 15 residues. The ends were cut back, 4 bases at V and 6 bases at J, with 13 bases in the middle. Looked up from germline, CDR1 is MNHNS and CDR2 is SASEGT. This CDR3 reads CASSGTQIFNSPLHF. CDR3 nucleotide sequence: TGTGCCAGCAGTGGTACACAGATATTTAATTCACCCCTCCACTTT.

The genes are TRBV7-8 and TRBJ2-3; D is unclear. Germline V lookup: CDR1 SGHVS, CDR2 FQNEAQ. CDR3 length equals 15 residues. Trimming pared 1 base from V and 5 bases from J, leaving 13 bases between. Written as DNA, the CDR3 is TGTGCCAGCAGCTTAGTTAGGCTAGTCGTAGATACGCAGTATTTT. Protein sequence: CASSLVRLVVDTQYF.

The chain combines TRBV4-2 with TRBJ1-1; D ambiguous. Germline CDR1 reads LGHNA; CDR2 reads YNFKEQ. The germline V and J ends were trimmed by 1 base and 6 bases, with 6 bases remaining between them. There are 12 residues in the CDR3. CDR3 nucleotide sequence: TGTGCCAGCAGCCAAGTCTCTTCTGAAGCTTTCTTT. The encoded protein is CASSQVSSEAFF.

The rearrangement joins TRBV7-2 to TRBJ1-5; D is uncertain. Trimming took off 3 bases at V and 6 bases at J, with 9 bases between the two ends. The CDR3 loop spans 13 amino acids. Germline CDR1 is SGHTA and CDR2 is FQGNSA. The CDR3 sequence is CASSFDPVQPQHF. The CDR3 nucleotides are TGTGCCAGCAGCTTCGATCCCGTTCAGCCCCAGCATTTT. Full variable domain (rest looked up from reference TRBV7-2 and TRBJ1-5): GAGVSQSPSNKVTEKGKDVELRCDPISGHTALYWYRQSLGQGLEFLIYFQGNSAPDKSGLPSDRFSAERTGGSVSTLTIQRTQQEDSAVYLCASSFDPVQPQHFGDGTRLSIL.

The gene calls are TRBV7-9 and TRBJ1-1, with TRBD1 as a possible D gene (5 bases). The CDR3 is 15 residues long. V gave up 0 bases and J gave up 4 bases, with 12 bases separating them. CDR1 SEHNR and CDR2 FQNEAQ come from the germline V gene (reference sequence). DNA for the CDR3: TGTGCCAGCAGCTTAGCAGTCACAGGCCCCACTGAAGCTTTCTTT. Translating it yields CASSLAVTGPTEAFF.

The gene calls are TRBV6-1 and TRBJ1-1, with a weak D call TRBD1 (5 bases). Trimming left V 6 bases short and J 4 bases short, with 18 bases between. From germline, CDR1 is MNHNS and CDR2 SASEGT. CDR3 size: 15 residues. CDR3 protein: CASRLQVQGATEAFF. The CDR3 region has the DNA TGTGCCAGCAGGTTACAGGTCCAGGGTGCCACTGAAGCTTTCTTT.

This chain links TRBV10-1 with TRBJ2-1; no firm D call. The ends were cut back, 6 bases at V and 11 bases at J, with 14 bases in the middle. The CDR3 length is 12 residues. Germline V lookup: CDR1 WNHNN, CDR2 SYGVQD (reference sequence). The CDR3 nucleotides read TGCGCCAGCAGATTCTTCCGAGATAAGCAGTTCTTC. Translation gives CASRFFRDKQFF.

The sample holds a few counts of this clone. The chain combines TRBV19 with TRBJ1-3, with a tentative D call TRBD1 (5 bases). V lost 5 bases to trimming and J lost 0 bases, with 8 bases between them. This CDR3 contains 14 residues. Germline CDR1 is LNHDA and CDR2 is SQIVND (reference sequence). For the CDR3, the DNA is TGTGCCAGTAGTGACAGCTTCTCTGGAAACACCATATATTTT. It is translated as CASSDSFSGNTIYF.